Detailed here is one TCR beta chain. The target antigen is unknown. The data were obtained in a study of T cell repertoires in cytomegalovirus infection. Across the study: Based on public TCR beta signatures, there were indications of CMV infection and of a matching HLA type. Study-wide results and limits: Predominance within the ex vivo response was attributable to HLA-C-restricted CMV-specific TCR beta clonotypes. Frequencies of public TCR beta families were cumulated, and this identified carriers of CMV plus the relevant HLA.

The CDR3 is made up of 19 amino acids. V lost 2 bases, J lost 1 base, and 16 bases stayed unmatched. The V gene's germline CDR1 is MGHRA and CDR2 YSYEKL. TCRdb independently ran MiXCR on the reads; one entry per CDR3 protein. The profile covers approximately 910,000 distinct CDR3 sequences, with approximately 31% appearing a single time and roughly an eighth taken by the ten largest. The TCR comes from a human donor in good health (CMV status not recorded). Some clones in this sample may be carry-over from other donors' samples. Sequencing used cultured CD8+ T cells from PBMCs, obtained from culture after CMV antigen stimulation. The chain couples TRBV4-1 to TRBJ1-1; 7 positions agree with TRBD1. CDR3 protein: CASSQTVQFSTGPNTEAFF. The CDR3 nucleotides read TGCGCCAGCAGCCAAACCGTCCAGTTTTCGACAGGGCCGAACACTGAAGCTTTCTTT.